The 21 T cell receptor beta chains listed next were all sequenced from one sample in a study of blood T cell repertoires in COVID-19. Produced via immunoSEQ multiplex PCR; TCRdb's table is partial and in-frame only. The sample contains approximately 290,000 clones, 70% to 90% of which appear only once. The sequencing sample was made of PBMCs or T cells enriched from blood (not recorded which). The source of these receptors is a woman under 40 who had recovered from COVID-19.

The sample holds one count of this clone. The chain links TRBV4-1 to TRBJ2-7, with 9 bases that match TRBD2. Germline CDR1 MGHRA, CDR2 YSYEKL. The CDR3 is made up of 18 amino acids. V dropped 1 base and J dropped 0; count of bases not matched to a gene: 10. CDR3 region: CASSQVPAGGPSSYEQYF. The DNA of the CDR3 is TGCGCCAGCAGCCAAGTCCCAGCGGGGGGCCCGAGCTCCTACGAGCAGTACTTC.

This clone came up a few times. The gene calls are TRBV19 and TRBJ1-2; D uncertain. V was cut by 4 bases and J by 4 bases, with 16 bases left in between. This CDR3 spans 15 amino acids. Germline CDR1 is LNHDA and CDR2 is SQIVND (reference sequence). CDR3 residues: CASSKGPGSSYGYTF. As DNA, the CDR3 is TGTGCCAGTAGTAAAGGACCGGGGTCTAGCTATGGCTACACCTTC.

V and J are TRBV6-6 and TRBJ1-6; a possible D gene is TRBD1 (5 bases). The CDR3 is 14 residues long. Deletions cut 6 bases from V and 5 bases from J, with 11 bases between. In germline, CDR1 is MNHNY, CDR2 SVGAGI (reference sequence). The CDR3 here is CASSAQGHNSPLHF. The CDR3 DNA follows: TGTGCCAGCAGCGCCCAGGGCCATAATTCACCCCTCCACTTT.

The rearrangement links TRBV10-3 to TRBJ2-3; TRBD1 agrees at 7 bases. The CDR3 extends over 16 amino acids. Germline V lookup: CDR1 ENHRY, CDR2 SYGVKD. V shed 0 bases, J shed 0 bases, and the junction held 3 bases outside the gene matches. CDR3 nucleotides: TGTGCCATCAGTGAGTCGGGGACAGTGAGCACAGATACGCAGTATTTT. This codes for CAISESGTVSTDTQYF.

The chain couples TRBV5-4 to TRBJ2-7; 12 bases agree with TRBD2. The CDR3 sequence is 13 residues long. From germline, CDR1 is SGHNT and CDR2 YYREEE (reference sequence). With 3 bases clipped from V and 6 bases from J, the junction kept 1 base outside the gene matches. DNA of the CDR3: TGTGCCAGCAGCTCGACTAGCGGGGGCGAGCAGTACTTC. Its translation is CASSSTSGGEQYF.

This chain links TRBV2 with TRBJ2-3; 7 bases agree with TRBD1. The CDR3 sequence is 15 residues long. From germline, CDR1 is SNHLY and CDR2 FYNNEI. The V and J ends lost 6 bases and 2 bases, in that order; junction bases with no gene match: 8. CDR3 in amino acids: CASSGPGQTTDTQYF. The CDR3 nucleotides are TGTGCCAGCAGCGGACCGGGACAGACCACAGATACGCAGTATTTT.

V gene TRBV5-4 combines with J gene TRBJ2-2, with D hard to call. Germline V CDR1 and CDR2: SGHNT, YYREEE (reference sequence). Trimming took 4 bases from V and 7 from J, leaving 8 bases between them. This CDR3 is 12 amino acids long. The CDR3 DNA sequence: TGTGCCAGCAGCCGCTATGTCGGGGAGCTGTTTTTT. It yields the protein CASSRYVGELFF. Full variable domain (rest looked up from reference TRBV5-4 and TRBJ2-2): ETGVTQSPTHLIKTRGQQVTLRCSSQSGHNTVSWYQQALGQGPQFIFQYYREEENGRGNFPPRFSGLQFPNYSSELNVNALELDDSALYLCASSRYVGELFFGEGSRLTVL.

The chain has TRBV9 and TRBJ1-6; D remains ambiguous. The CDR3 loop spans 13 amino acids. Trimming took off 6 bases at V and 6 bases at J, with 10 bases between the two ends. Germline values: CDR1 SGDLS, CDR2 YYNGEE. CDR3 amino acids: CASNTERNSPLHF. The CDR3 bases are TGTGCCAGCAATACAGAACGTAATTCACCCCTCCACTTT.

This clone was found a few times. The chain combines TRBV24-1 with TRBJ2-1; TRBD2 might be the D (6 bases). V lost 10 bases to trimming and J lost 1 base, with 25 bases between them. The CDR3 contains 18 residues. Germline V gene data show CDR1 as KGHDR and CDR2 as SFDVKD. CDR3 in amino acids: CATGTGTYAAESYNEQFF. The DNA for the CDR3 is TGTGCCACAGGGACCGGGACTTACGCCGCGGAGTCCTACAATGAGCAGTTCTTC.

J is TRBJ2-1 and V is TRBV7-2; TRBD2 agrees at 10 bases. This CDR3 is built from 14 residues. The germline gives CDR1 SGHTA, CDR2 FQGNSA. V shed 2 bases and J 13 bases; nucleotides not matched to a gene: 8. The CDR3: CASSLWSSGSSQFF. Written as DNA, the CDR3 is TGTGCCAGCAGCTTATGGTCTAGCGGGAGTAGTCAGTTCTTC.

The J gene is TRBJ1-1, the V gene TRBV7-8, with D tentatively TRBD1 (6 bases). Trimming shortened V by 4 bases and J by 2 bases, and 11 bases separated the two germline ends. CDR3 size: 14 residues. Germline CDR1 and CDR2: SGHVS and FQNEAQ. The CDR3 sequence is CASSSRTANTEAFF. The CDR3 coding sequence is TGTGCCAGCAGCTCCCGGACAGCCAACACTGAAGCTTTCTTT.

The genes are TRBV5-1 and TRBJ2-1; D not certain. There are 16 residues in the CDR3. The V end lost 4 bases, the J end lost 0 bases, and 14 bases lay between the germline ends. Germline values: CDR1 SGHRS, CDR2 YFSETQ. The CDR3 DNA reads as TGCGCCAGCAGCCCTCGATTATTTAGCTCCTACAATGAGCAGTTCTTC. Translated, it gives CASSPRLFSSYNEQFF.

This chain links TRBV9 with TRBJ2-6; TRBD1 matches at 10 bases. The germline CDR1 and CDR2 sequences are SGDLS and YYNGEE. With V trimmed by 3 bases and J by 3 bases, 3 bases remained unmatched. This CDR3 is built from 16 residues. This chain's CDR3 is CASSETGGLGANVLTF. The CDR3 nucleotides read TGTGCCAGCAGCGAGACAGGGGGCCTTGGGGCCAACGTCCTGACTTTC.

Written as DNA, the CDR3 is TGTGCCAGCAAAGGCGGACAGGGAACCTACAATGAGCAGTTCTTC. Translated: CASKGGQGTYNEQFF. The rearrangement joins TRBV2 to TRBJ2-1; 8 nucleotides align to TRBD1. Losses at the gene ends were 7 bases for V and 2 bases for J; bases not matched to a gene: 7. Per germline, CDR1 SNHLY and CDR2 FYNNEI. The CDR3 is made up of 15 amino acids. Complete variable domain (other parts from reference TRBV2 and TRBJ2-1): EPEVTQTPSHQVTQMGQEVILRCVPISNHLYFYWYRQILGQKVEFLVSFYNNEISEKSEIFDDQFSVERPDGSNFTLKIRSTKLEDSAMYFCASKGGQGTYNEQFFGPGTRLTVL.

The chain joins TRBV28 to TRBJ1-6; possibly TRBD1 for D (6 bases). This CDR3 has 17 residues. The V end was cut by 6 bases, the J end by 0 bases, with 15 bases between. Germline V gives CDR1 MDHEN, CDR2 SYDVKM. The CDR3 protein is CASSQLGGGSYNSPLHF. Written as DNA, the CDR3 is TGTGCCAGCAGCCAACTGGGAGGGGGCTCCTATAATTCACCCCTCCACTTT.

This clone turned up a few times. DNA for the CDR3: TGTGCCATCAGCACAGGGAGATCTGGCTACACCTTC. Translation: CAISTGRSGYTF. The rearrangement joins TRBV10-3 to TRBJ1-2; D might be TRBD1 (6 bases). The CDR3 extends over 12 amino acids. The V end was cut by 6 bases, the J end by 7 bases, with 12 bases between. The germline gives CDR1 ENHRY, CDR2 SYGVKD.

J is TRBJ2-7 and V is TRBV5-1; 8 positions match TRBD1. CDR3 length equals 15 residues. Germline-derived CDR1 and CDR2 are SGHRS and YFSETQ. V trimming: 0 bases; J trimming: 2 bases; junction bases outside the gene matches: 4. This CDR3 is CASSLGQGSTYEQYF. The CDR3 region has the DNA TGCGCCAGCAGCTTGGGACAGGGGTCCACCTACGAGCAGTACTTC.

This chain links TRBV24-1 with TRBJ2-2; tentative D call: TRBD1 (6 bases). Per germline, CDR1 KGHDR and CDR2 SFDVKD. V was pared by 9 bases and J by 6 bases, with 16 bases between. The length of the CDR3 is 14 residues. In nucleotides, the CDR3 is TGTGCCACCCGGGACACACATTTCTCCGGGGAGCTGTTTTTT. It encodes CATRDTHFSGELFF.

This clone was recorded only once. The gene calls are TRBV15 and TRBJ2-1; 9 positions agree with TRBD1. Germline-derived CDR1 and CDR2 are LNHNV and YYDKDF (reference sequence). This CDR3 has 16 residues. Trimming at V came to 5 bases and at J to 4 bases, leaving 9 bases not matched to a gene. Here the CDR3 DNA reads TGTGCCACCAGCCCGCTTCCGGGACAGGGATACAATGAGCAGTTCTTC. This encodes CATSPLPGQGYNEQFF. The whole variable domain, filled in from reference TRBV15 and TRBJ2-1, reads DAMVIQNPRYQVTQFGKPVTLSCSQTLNHNVMYWYQQKSSQAPKLLFHYYDKDFNNEADTPDNFQSRRPNTSFCFLDIRSPGLGDTAMYLCATSPLPGQGYNEQFFGPGTRLTVL.

The gene calls are TRBV14 and TRBJ1-2; perhaps TRBD1 as D (6 bases). Trimming stripped 1 base from V and 4 bases from J, with 10 bases between. CDR3 length: 14 amino acids. Germline CDR1 reads SGHDN; CDR2 reads FVKESK. CDR3 coding DNA: TGTGCCAGCAGCCAAGTCCAGGGGACCTATGGCTACACCTTC. Residues: CASSQVQGTYGYTF. Filled out from reference TRBV14 and TRBJ1-2, the complete variable domain reads EAGVTQFPSHSVIEKGQTVTLRCDPISGHDNLYWYRRVMGKEIKFLLHFVKESKQDESGMPNNRFLAERTGGTYSTLKVQPAELEDSGVYFCASSQVQGTYGYTFGSGTRLTVV.

The chain recombines TRBV6-4 with TRBJ2-7, with 7 bases that match TRBD1. Germline assignment: CDR1 MRHNA and CDR2 SNTAGT. There are 13 residues in the CDR3. Trimming at V came to 5 bases and at J to 3 bases, leaving 4 bases not matched to a gene. Here the CDR3 reads CASSQGQFYEQYF. The CDR3 DNA sequence: TGTGCCAGCAGTCAGGGACAGTTCTACGAGCAGTACTTC.